A single sample gave rise to the 22 T cell receptor beta chains below, sequenced in a study of cytotoxic CD8 clonotypes in ibrutinib-treated CLL. The table came from immunoSEQ multiplex PCR; TCRdb's copy has only in-frame clones and leaves some out. The sample contains 330,000 or so clones, about 61% of which appear only once. This sample comprised PBMCs, obtained after 36 months of ibrutinib treatment. The receptor source for this set is a human donor with chronic lymphocytic leukemia.

In its sample, this clone was seen once. V gene TRBV11-1 combines with J gene TRBJ1-6, with a tentative D call TRBD1 (5 bases). Trimming left V 5 bases short and J 6 bases short, with 17 bases between. The CDR3 is made up of 16 amino acids. The germline gives CDR1 SGHAT, CDR2 FQDESV (reference sequence). This CDR3 reads CASSPRDGNLNSPLHF. The DNA for the CDR3 is TGTGCCAGCAGCCCTCGGGACGGGAACCTTAATTCACCCCTCCACTTT. The entire variable domain, with the rest obtained from reference TRBV11-1 and TRBJ1-6, is as follows: EAEVAQSPRYKITEKSQAVAFWCDPISGHATLYWYRQILGQGPELLVQFQDESVVDDSQLPKDRFSAERLKGVDSTLKIQPAELGDSAMYLCASSPRDGNLNSPLHFGNGTRLTVT.

The chain has TRBV9 and TRBJ2-2; D might be TRBD1 (6 bases). The CDR3 length is 16 residues. V dropped 3 bases and J dropped 1 base, with 13 bases sitting between them. Germline V gene lookup returns CDR1 SGDLS and CDR2 YYNGEE. The CDR3 sequence is CASSGGLGQNTGELFF. The CDR3 nucleotides are TGTGCCAGCAGCGGGGGTTTGGGACAGAACACCGGGGAGCTGTTTTTT.

The chain recombines TRBV7-8 with TRBJ2-5; unclear D gene. V was shortened by 1 base and J by 7 bases, with 13 bases between the two germline ends. The CDR3 runs 14 residues. Germline CDR1 is SGHVS and CDR2 is FQNEAQ. CDR3 in DNA: TGTGCCAGCAGCTTAGGGTCCAAGGTGGGGACCCAGTACTTC. Translated: CASSLGSKVGTQYF. The full variable domain, rest sourced from reference TRBV7-8 and TRBJ2-5, is GAGVSQSPRYKVAKRGQDVALRCDPISGHVSLFWYQQALGQGPEFLTYFQNEAQLDKSGLPSDRFFAERPEGSVSTLKIQRTQQEDSAVYLCASSLGSKVGTQYFGPGTRLLVL.

This clone showed up just once. This rearrangement joins TRBV23-1 to TRBJ2-6, with D possibly TRBD2 on 6 matching bases. TRBV23-1 is classed as an ORF, of uncertain function. This CDR3 comprises 14 residues. V lost 0 bases and J 9 bases, leaving 9 bases between the germline ends. The CDR3 DNA reads as TGCGCCAGCAGTCAATCCCAGGGAGGCAACGTCCTGACTTTC. Residues: CASSQSQGGNVLTF.

J is TRBJ1-2 and V is TRBV18, with a possible D match to TRBD1 (6 bases). With 4 bases removed from V and 5 bases from J, the gap between germline ends came to 20 bases. The CDR3 has 16 amino acids. Germline V gene lookup returns CDR1 KGHSH and CDR2 LQKENI. CDR3 sequence reads: CASSREQGGVGYGYTF. The CDR3 DNA reads as TGTGCCAGCTCACGAGAACAGGGTGGTGTCGGGTATGGCTACACCTTC.

The chain employs TRBV18 and TRBJ2-5; no reliable D call. The germline CDR1 and CDR2 sequences are KGHSH and LQKENI. This CDR3 has 14 amino acids. Trimming cost V 3 bases and J 3 bases, with 11 bases left between them. CDR3 residues: CASSPPGRKETQYF. In nucleotides, the CDR3 is TGTGCCAGCTCACCCCCTGGGCGGAAAGAGACCCAGTACTTC.

This sequence joins TRBV11-3 and TRBJ2-5; possible D gene TRBD1, 6 bases. Germline V CDR1 and CDR2: SGHNT, YENEEA. V gave up 6 bases and J gave up 3 bases, with 17 bases separating them. This CDR3 contains 15 residues. This CDR3 reads CASRAPGETEETQYF. As DNA, the CDR3 is TGTGCCAGCAGGGCGCCAGGGGAGACTGAAGAGACCCAGTACTTC.

Regarding this clone: The same CDR3 arises from other DNA sequences in this sample as well. V is TRBV5-1 and J is TRBJ2-5; D is unresolved. CDR1 and CDR2 (germline): SGHRS, YFSETQ. Trimming took off 0 bases at V and 4 bases at J, with 7 bases between the two ends. CDR3 length equals 13 residues. This CDR3 is CASSLGPRETQYF. CDR3 DNA sequence: TGCGCCAGCAGCTTGGGACCCCGAGAGACCCAGTACTTC. The full variable domain, its missing parts supplied by reference TRBV5-1 and TRBJ2-5, is KAGVTQTPRYLIKTRGQQVTLSCSPISGHRSVSWYQQTPGQGLQFLFEYFSETQRNKGNFPGRFSGRQFSNSRSEMNVSTLELGDSALYLCASSLGPRETQYFGPGTRLLVL.

The chain carries TRBV13 and TRBJ2-1, with 10 bases fitting TRBD2. There are 15 residues in the CDR3. Germline CDR1 PRHDT, CDR2 FYEKMQ (reference sequence). After removal of 0 bases from V and 6 bases from J, the junction contained 2 bases not matched to a gene. This CDR3 is CASSLGAGGFNEQFF. The CDR3 DNA is TGTGCCAGCAGCTTAGGAGCGGGAGGGTTCAATGAGCAGTTCTTC. Drawing the rest from reference TRBV13 and TRBJ2-1, the complete variable domain is AAGVIQSPRHLIKEKRETATLKCYPIPRHDTVYWYQQGPGQDPQFLISFYEKMQSDKGSIPDRFSAQQFSDYHSELNMSSLELGDSALYFCASSLGAGGFNEQFFGPGTRLTVL.

V usage is TRBV4-2 and J usage is TRBJ2-1, with D uncertain. The ends were cut back, 4 bases at V and 0 bases at J, with 13 bases in the middle. Germline V lookup: CDR1 LGHNA, CDR2 YNFKEQ. This CDR3 spans 16 amino acids. CDR3 DNA sequence: TGTGCCAGCAGCCCTCCGTCGGGTGGCTCCTACAATGAGCAGTTCTTC. It is translated as CASSPPSGGSYNEQFF.

The CDR3 protein is CASSADRASETQYF. The CDR3 DNA is TGTGCCAGCAGCGCAGACAGGGCTTCGGAGACCCAGTACTTC. The chain joins TRBV11-1 to TRBJ2-5, with TRBD1 identical over 7 bases. Germline assignment: CDR1 SGHAT and CDR2 FQDESV (reference sequence). Trimming cost V 5 bases and J 5 bases; bases outside gene matches: 8. The CDR3 consists of 14 residues.

The J gene is TRBJ2-5, the V gene TRBV6-5; D unresolved. The CDR3 has 13 amino acids. Deletions cut 6 bases from V and 1 base from J, with 9 bases between. Looked up from germline, CDR1 is MNHEY and CDR2 is SVGAGI. The CDR3 is CASSSALQETQYF. The CDR3 DNA reads TGTGCCAGCAGCTCTGCCCTCCAAGAGACCCAGTACTTC.

The genes are TRBV6-1 and TRBJ1-5, with D unresolved. Trimming left V 2 bases short and J 2 bases short, with 7 bases between. CDR1 and CDR2 (germline): MNHNS, SASEGT. The CDR3 is 14 residues long. Here the CDR3 reads CASSESLGNQPQHF. The CDR3 DNA reads TGTGCCAGCAGTGAATCTCTAGGCAATCAGCCCCAGCATTTT.

The V and J genes are TRBV19 and TRBJ2-6; D is unclear. Looked up from germline, CDR1 is LNHDA and CDR2 is SQIVND (reference sequence). Trimming removed 3 bases from V and 0 bases from J, with 6 bases in between. CDR3 size: 15 residues. CDR3 sequence (DNA): TGTGCCAGTAGTATTGGCGGCTCTGGGGCCAACGTCCTGACTTTC. Its translation is CASSIGGSGANVLTF.

This clone has only a few counts. V and J are TRBV5-6 and TRBJ2-3, with D maybe TRBD2 (6 bases). Trimming cost V 5 bases and J 8 bases, with 21 bases left between them. Germline V gene lookup returns CDR1 SGHDT and CDR2 YYEEEE. CDR3 length equals 15 residues. CDR3 loop: CASRLSGGARGTQYF. The CDR3 DNA is TGTGCCAGCAGACTGTCTGGCGGGGCTCGGGGTACGCAGTATTTT.

The CDR3 DNA reads TGTGCCAGTATGTCCGGGCTAAGAGAAAAACTGTTTTTT. It specifies CASMSGLREKLFF. This chain joins TRBV19 and TRBJ1-4; D ambiguous. Germline assignment: CDR1 LNHDA and CDR2 SQIVND (reference sequence). V was trimmed by 7 bases and J by 8 bases, leaving 14 bases between them. The CDR3 is 13 residues long.

V usage is TRBV7-8 and J usage is TRBJ2-7, with a possible D match to TRBD2 (7 bases). The CDR3 spans 16 residues. The germline V gene encodes CDR1 SGHVS and CDR2 FQNEAQ. The V and J ends lost 6 bases and 1 base respectively, with 19 bases between them. This chain's CDR3 is CASRPRGGGWSYEQYF. CDR3 coding DNA: TGTGCCAGCAGACCCCGGGGCGGGGGCTGGTCCTACGAGCAGTACTTC.

V usage is TRBV4-1 and J usage is TRBJ2-5; tentatively, D is TRBD1 or TRBD2 (6 bases each). Germline CDR1 is MGHRA and CDR2 is YSYEKL. Trimming cost V 3 bases and J 2 bases, with 13 bases left between them. This CDR3 is 15 amino acids long. CDR3 bases: TGCGCCAGCAGCCACCCGGGGGCCCGGCAAGAGACCCAGTACTTC. It is translated as CASSHPGARQETQYF.

The rearrangement joins TRBV2 to TRBJ1-2; 11 bases line up with TRBD1. The CDR3 length is 15 residues. Germline CDR1 is SNHLY and CDR2 is FYNNEI. With 8 bases clipped from V and 3 bases from J, the junction kept 8 bases outside the gene matches. As DNA, the CDR3 is TGTGCCAGCCGAGGACAGGGGGCCAATTACTATGGCTACACCTTC. Protein sequence: CASRGQGANYYGYTF.

The genes are TRBV4-1 and TRBJ2-7; no definite D call. The CDR3 loop spans 16 amino acids. Germline loops: CDR1 MGHRA, CDR2 YSYEKL. V was cut by 0 bases and J by 3 bases, with 15 bases left in between. The CDR3 protein is CASSQDLFEKGYEQYF. The CDR3 region has the DNA TGCGCCAGCAGCCAAGACTTATTTGAGAAGGGCTACGAGCAGTACTTC.

The V and J genes are TRBV10-3 and TRBJ2-3, with a weak D call TRBD2 (5 bases). Germline CDR1 and CDR2: ENHRY and SYGVKD. CDR3 length equals 21 residues. The germline V and J ends were trimmed by 0 bases and 5 bases, with 30 bases remaining between them. The CDR3 DNA reads TGTGCCATCAGTGAGTCGTCGCAGGACTTGGACCCAGTCGTATCAAAAGATACGCAGTATTTT. Encoded protein: CAISESSQDLDPVVSKDTQYF.

The rearrangement links TRBV6-5 to TRBJ1-1, with TRBD1 matching 9 bases. Germline V gene data show CDR1 as MNHEY and CDR2 as SVGAGI. With 6 bases clipped from V and 11 bases from J, the junction kept 16 bases outside the gene matches. The CDR3 has 15 residues. The CDR3 region is CASRGRYLGQGMAFF. In nucleotides, the CDR3 is TGTGCCAGCAGGGGGAGATACTTGGGACAGGGCATGGCTTTCTTT.